This passage covers 32 T cell receptor beta chains from one sample sequenced in a study of blood T cell repertoires in COVID-19. The table came from immunoSEQ multiplex PCR; TCRdb's copy has only in-frame clones and leaves some out. The sample comprises about 140,000 clones, 84% of which are singletons, and about 3.4% rests with the top ten. Material: PBMCs or T cells enriched from blood (not recorded which). These receptors were taken from a woman aged 45-65 years with acute COVID-19.

The chain employs TRBV4-3 and TRBJ2-7, with 7 bases identical to TRBD2. The ends lost 2 bases at V and 4 bases at J; junction bases unmatched: 14. Germline values: CDR1 LGHNA, CDR2 YSLEER. This CDR3 is built from 17 residues. The CDR3 coding sequence is TGCGCCAGCAGCCAAAGCCCACTTGGGCGGGAGTTTTACGAGCAGTACTTC. This encodes CASSQSPLGREFYEQYF.

The CDR3 loop reads CASSLGSGEAFF. For the CDR3, the DNA is TGTGCCAGCAGCTTAGGGTCCGGGGAAGCTTTCTTT. The chain couples TRBV11-3 to TRBJ1-1; D gene ambiguous. CDR1 is SGHNT, CDR2 YENEEA, per germline. V lost 1 base, J lost 8 bases, and 8 bases lay in between. The length of the CDR3 is 12 residues.

In its sample, this clone was seen once. The V gene is TRBV28, the J gene TRBJ1-1; D gene unclear. Trimming removed 4 bases from V and 5 bases from J, with 5 bases in between. Germline values: CDR1 MDHEN, CDR2 SYDVKM. The CDR3 covers 11 residues. The CDR3 here is CASSSKTEAFF. The CDR3, as DNA: TGTGCCAGCAGTTCAAAAACTGAAGCTTTCTTT.

For the CDR3, the DNA is TGCAGCGTTGGTACGAGAGGATCATATAGTGGCTACACCTTC. This codes for CSVGTRGSYSGYTF. The V gene is TRBV29-1, the J gene TRBJ1-2, with D hard to call. The CDR3 extends over 14 amino acids. CDR1 is SQVTM, CDR2 ANQGSEA, per germline. V was cut by 4 bases and J by 7 bases, with 19 bases left in between.

The J gene is TRBJ2-7, the V gene TRBV4-2; TRBD2 matches at 11 bases. The CDR3 runs 17 residues. Trimming cost V 0 bases and J 5 bases; bases outside gene matches: 9. From germline, CDR1 is LGHNA and CDR2 YNFKEQ. CDR3 DNA: TGTGCCAGCAGCCAAGATTTAGGAACTAGCGGGAGCGACGAGCAGTACTTC. Protein: CASSQDLGTSGSDEQYF.

CDR3 in DNA: TGTGCCAGCAGCCGAGAGGGCGTTAGGGGAAACTATGGCTACACCTTC. It encodes CASSREGVRGNYGYTF. The V call is TRBV7-8, the J call TRBJ1-2; D possibly corresponds to TRBD1 (5 bases). The V and J ends lost 5 bases and 2 bases respectively, with 18 bases between them. The CDR3 is 16 amino acids. Germline CDR1 and CDR2: SGHVS and FQNEAQ.

This clone was picked up a small number of times. The CDR3 sequence: CASSPSPAGQGLTDTQYF. Written as DNA, the CDR3 is TGTGCCAGCAGTCCCTCCCCCGCGGGACAGGGACTCACAGATACGCAGTATTTT. The chain uses TRBV28 and TRBJ2-3; 9 bases map to TRBD1. The CDR3 loop spans 18 amino acids. Germline V lookup: CDR1 MDHEN, CDR2 SYDVKM. V gave up 5 bases and J gave up 2 bases; unmatched junction bases: 14.

The chain uses TRBV11-3 and TRBJ2-7; 7 bases are a match to TRBD2. Germline V lookup: CDR1 SGHNT, CDR2 YENEEA. This CDR3 comprises 12 residues. The ends lost 3 bases at V and 7 bases at J; junction bases unmatched: 3. The CDR3, as DNA: TGTGCCAGCAGCTTTCCGGGACTAGAGCAGTACTTC. Translated: CASSFPGLEQYF.

This chain uses TRBV28 with TRBJ2-3; 8 nucleotides agree with TRBD2. The CDR3 contains 17 residues. V shed 8 bases, J shed 3 bases, and the junction held 16 bases outside the gene matches. The germline V gene encodes CDR1 MDHEN and CDR2 SYDVKM. For the CDR3, the DNA is TGTGCCAGCGGCCAGATCAGCGGGAGTAAGATGACAGATACGCAGTATTTT. It yields the protein CASGQISGSKMTDTQYF.

The chain recombines TRBV27 with TRBJ2-2; D remains ambiguous. Germline V lookup: CDR1 MNHEY, CDR2 SMNVEV (reference sequence). This CDR3 has 16 amino acids. Trimming took off 0 bases at V and 1 base at J, with 9 bases between the two ends. In nucleotides, the CDR3 is TGTGCCAGCAGTTTATCGAAACAGCAGAACACCGGGGAGCTGTTTTTT. Translating it yields CASSLSKQQNTGELFF.

The V and J genes are TRBV2 and TRBJ2-7, with D unresolved. Trimming cost V 4 bases and J 5 bases, with 6 bases left between them. Germline values: CDR1 SNHLY, CDR2 FYNNEI. The CDR3 is 11 amino acids. The CDR3 here is CASSAADEQYF. For the CDR3, the DNA is TGTGCCAGCAGTGCCGCAGACGAGCAGTACTTC. The entire variable domain, with the rest obtained from reference TRBV2 and TRBJ2-7, is as follows: EPEVTQTPSHQVTQMGQEVILRCVPISNHLYFYWYRQILGQKVEFLVSFYNNEISEKSEIFDDQFSVERPDGSNFTLKIRSTKLEDSAMYFCASSAADEQYFGPGTRLTVT.

The J gene is TRBJ2-1, the V gene TRBV7-9, with 8 bases lining up with TRBD1. With V trimmed by 7 bases and J by 3 bases, 11 bases remained unmatched. The CDR3 contains 16 residues. Germline lookup yields CDR1 SEHNR and CDR2 FQNEAQ (reference sequence). The CDR3 DNA follows: TGTGCCAGCACCGGAGGCCGAACAGGGGGCTACAATGAGCAGTTCTTC. Translating gives CASTGGRTGGYNEQFF.

The gene calls are TRBV7-3 and TRBJ2-2; D unresolved. From germline, CDR1 is SGHTA and CDR2 FQGTGA. This CDR3 comprises 13 residues. Trimming pared 5 bases from V and 1 base from J, leaving 5 bases between. DNA for the CDR3: TGTGCCAGCAGCATCCGGAACACCGGGGAGCTGTTTTTT. Residues: CASSIRNTGELFF.

The chain links TRBV13 to TRBJ2-2; 8 bases are a match to TRBD1. V was clipped by 1 base and J by 1 base; unmatched bases: 2. The CDR3 runs 16 residues. The germline CDR1 and CDR2 sequences are PRHDT and FYEKMQ (reference sequence). This CDR3 is CASSLADRGNTGELFF. CDR3 bases: TGTGCCAGCAGCTTAGCCGACAGGGGGAACACCGGGGAGCTGTTTTTT.

This clone has just one count. J is TRBJ2-3 and V is TRBV28, with 9 bases matching TRBD1. With V trimmed by 1 base and J by 6 bases, 2 bases remained unmatched. This CDR3 spans 14 amino acids. Germline V lookup: CDR1 MDHEN, CDR2 SYDVKM. The chain's CDR3 is CASSLLQGADTQYF. CDR3 in DNA: TGTGCCAGCAGTTTATTACAGGGGGCCGATACGCAGTATTTT.

J is TRBJ2-7 and V is TRBV3-1 (or the pseudogene TRBV3-2); perhaps TRBD2 as D (6 bases). This CDR3 is 14 amino acids long. Germline CDR1 is LGHDT and CDR2 is YNNKEL (reference sequence). V lost 2 bases, J lost 3 bases, and 11 bases lay in between. The CDR3 nucleotides are TGTGCCAGCAGCCAACCGGGGGAACTCTACGAGCAGTACTTC. Translated: CASSQPGELYEQYF.

This clone was found once. J is TRBJ2-2 and V is TRBV7-2; no definite D call. The CDR3 length is 14 residues. With 3 bases removed from V and 5 bases from J, the gap between germline ends came to 10 bases. Looked up from germline, CDR1 is SGHTA and CDR2 is FQGNSA. The CDR3 DNA sequence: TGTGCCAGCAGCTTGGCCGTCGGGACCGGGGAGCTGTTTTTT. Residues: CASSLAVGTGELFF.

This clone was detected a few times. This chain uses TRBV3-1 (or the pseudogene TRBV3-2) with TRBJ1-1; D not certain. Deletions cut 1 base from V and 0 bases from J, with 3 bases between. In germline, CDR1 is LGHDT, CDR2 YNNKEL (reference sequence). This CDR3 comprises 13 residues. The CDR3 DNA sequence: TGTGCCAGCAGCCAAGCGGTGAACACTGAAGCTTTCTTT. The encoded protein is CASSQAVNTEAFF.

The J gene is TRBJ1-2, the V gene TRBV7-9; 7 nucleotides agree with TRBD1. The CDR3 covers 14 residues. Germline V gene lookup returns CDR1 SEHNR and CDR2 FQNEAQ (reference sequence). J was trimmed by 4 bases and V by 1 base; bases with no gene match: 3. This CDR3 is CASSLEGGAYGYTF. The CDR3 DNA reads as TGTGCCAGCAGCTTAGAAGGGGGCGCCTATGGCTACACCTTC.

The V gene is TRBV7-2, the J gene TRBJ1-2; possible D gene TRBD1, 5 bases. In germline, CDR1 is SGHTA, CDR2 FQGNSA. The CDR3 extends over 14 amino acids. The V gene lost 5 bases and the J gene lost 2 bases, with 12 bases spanning the gap. CDR3 DNA sequence: TGTGCCAGCAGCCCCTTGGCAGGGAACTATGGCTACACCTTC. This sequence encodes CASSPLAGNYGYTF.

This clone has only one observation. This sequence joins TRBV12-3 or TRBV12-4 and TRBJ2-1; D is perhaps TRBD2 (6 bases). The CDR3 length is 13 residues. Trimming cost V 8 bases and J 4 bases, with 12 bases left between them. CDR3 sequence: CASLYGSYNEQFF. The CDR3 DNA follows: TGTGCCAGCCTTTACGGGAGTTACAATGAGCAGTTCTTC.

The rearrangement links TRBV7-2 to TRBJ1-5; unclear D gene. V was shortened by 3 bases and J by 1 base, with 10 bases between the two germline ends. The germline V gene encodes CDR1 SGHTA and CDR2 FQGNSA. The CDR3 is made up of 15 amino acids. The CDR3 is CASSLNPGSNQPQHF. CDR3 coding DNA: TGTGCCAGCAGCTTGAATCCGGGGAGCAATCAGCCCCAGCATTTT.

The J gene is TRBJ1-2, the V gene TRBV30, with D possibly being TRBD1 (6 bases). The CDR3 sequence is 14 residues long. Germline V gene sequence: CDR1 GTSNPN, CDR2 SVGIG (reference sequence). V lost 2 bases and J lost 7, with 17 bases in between. The CDR3 nucleotides read TGTGCCTGGAGTCATCCGGACAGCGTCGGTGGCTACACCTTC. It specifies CAWSHPDSVGGYTF.

The V call is TRBV12-5, the J call TRBJ1-2; 9 nucleotides line up with TRBD1. Germline trimming cut 6 bases from V and 8 bases from J; bases unmatched to any gene: 7. The CDR3 is 13 amino acids. The germline V gene encodes CDR1 LGHNT and CDR2 FRNRAP. In DNA form, the CDR3 reads TGTGCTAGTGGCCGGGACAGGGTCGGCGGCTACACCTTC. Translating gives CASGRDRVGGYTF.

The chain employs TRBV13 and TRBJ2-5, with 10 positions matching TRBD1. The V and J ends lost 5 bases and 6 bases, in that order; junction bases with no gene match: 6. The germline V gene has CDR1 PRHDT and CDR2 FYEKMQ (reference sequence). The CDR3 spans 14 residues. CDR3 nucleotides: TGTGCCAGCAGCAACCGGGACAGGGGTCAGACCCAGTACTTC. Its translation: CASSNRDRGQTQYF.

The CDR3 DNA reads as TGTGCCAGCAGCCAAGTAGGGGGCTCAAATTCACCCCTCCACTTT. Its protein product is CASSQVGGSNSPLHF. The chain is built from TRBV3-1 (or the pseudogene TRBV3-2) and TRBJ1-6, with 7 nucleotides matching TRBD1. This CDR3 contains 15 residues. CDR1 LGHDT and CDR2 YNNKEL come from the germline V gene (reference sequence). V was pared by 1 base and J by 7 bases, with 4 bases of the junction left unmatched.

This sequence joins TRBV9 and TRBJ1-6; weak D call: TRBD1 (5 bases). Germline values: CDR1 SGDLS, CDR2 YYNGEE. V lost 4 bases and J 7 bases, leaving 15 bases between the germline ends. CDR3 size: 15 residues. DNA of the CDR3: TGTGCCAGCAGCCCAGGGTCAGGGTGGAATTCACCCCTCCACTTT. Its translation is CASSPGSGWNSPLHF.

J is TRBJ2-3 and V is TRBV11-1, with TRBD2 matching over 8 bases. J gave up 0 bases and V 2 bases, and 4 bases lay outside the gene matches. Germline CDR1 and CDR2: SGHAT and FQDESV (reference sequence). The CDR3 runs 16 residues. CDR3 sequence (DNA): TGTGCCAGCAGCTTAATGCCTAGCGGGAGCACAGATACGCAGTATTTT. Translating it yields CASSLMPSGSTDTQYF.

This rearrangement joins TRBV2 to TRBJ2-3; 14 bases are a match to TRBD2. Germline V lookup: CDR1 SNHLY, CDR2 FYNNEI. This CDR3 has 16 residues. After removal of 6 bases from V and 3 bases from J, the junction contained 5 bases not matched to a gene. Here the CDR3 reads CASRARLAGGTDTQYF. The CDR3 nucleotides read TGTGCCAGCAGGGCTCGACTAGCGGGAGGGACAGATACGCAGTATTTT. The full variable domain, with the rest looked up from reference TRBV2 and TRBJ2-3, is EPEVTQTPSHQVTQMGQEVILRCVPISNHLYFYWYRQILGQKVEFLVSFYNNEISEKSEIFDDQFSVERPDGSNFTLKIRSTKLEDSAMYFCASRARLAGGTDTQYFGPGTRLTVL.

The chain combines TRBV7-8 with TRBJ2-1; D is possibly TRBD1 (6 bases). This CDR3 region has 15 residues. Looked up from germline, CDR1 is SGHVS and CDR2 is FQNEAQ. V shed 5 bases and J shed 10 bases, with 21 bases lying between them. CDR3 in DNA: TGTGCCAGCAGCGCAACAGGGAAATCGACCGGAGAGCAGTTCTTC. This sequence encodes CASSATGKSTGEQFF.

The V gene is TRBV7-2, the J gene TRBJ2-7; D perhaps matches TRBD2 (6 bases). Looked up from germline, CDR1 is SGHTA and CDR2 is FQGNSA. This CDR3 is 14 amino acids long. Trimming took 7 bases from V and 3 from J, leaving 16 bases between them. The DNA for the CDR3 is TGTGCCAGCACATTTAGGGGCGGGGACTACGAGCAGTACTTC. The encoded protein is CASTFRGGDYEQYF.

This clone was counted at least ten times. The chain recombines TRBV6-6 with TRBJ1-1; 7 bases agree with TRBD1. Germline trimming cut 2 bases from V and 0 bases from J; bases unmatched to any gene: 3. The CDR3 runs 15 residues. Germline CDR1 and CDR2: MNHNY and SVGAGI (reference sequence). CDR3 in DNA: TGTGCCAGCAGTTACACGACAGGGCTGAACACTGAAGCTTTCTTT. Its translation is CASSYTTGLNTEAFF.